A single sample gave rise to the 7 T cell receptor beta chains below, sequenced in a study of response to subunit inactivated influenza vaccine. TCRdb passed the RT-PCR reads through MiXCR, listing each CDR3 protein once. The sample yields about 610,000 distinct CDR3 sequences, around 15% seen once. The sequences come from PBMCs from blood, collected 11 to 12 days after vaccination. These receptors came from a man aged 45-60 years who received an inactivated influenza vaccine.

This clonotype was picked up a small number of times. The rearrangement joins TRBV6-1 to TRBJ2-3; 8 nucleotides agree with TRBD2. Trimming cost V 5 bases and J 4 bases; bases outside gene matches: 8. This CDR3 is 15 amino acids long. Germline CDR1 MNHNS, CDR2 SASEGT. This CDR3 is CASSSIGGASDTQYF. The DNA for the CDR3 is TGTGCCAGCAGTAGTATCGGGGGGGCCTCAGATACGCAGTATTTT.

This clonotype appeared a few times. The V and J genes are TRBV6-2 or TRBV6-3 and TRBJ1-6; D is unresolved. Germline V lookup: CDR1 MNHEY, CDR2 SVGEGT. Trimming left V 6 bases short and J 7 bases short, with 19 bases between. The CDR3 is 16 residues long. This chain's CDR3 is CASSRFGPTGNSPLHF. The DNA of the CDR3 is TGTGCCAGCAGCCGTTTCGGACCAACCGGGAATTCACCCCTCCACTTT.

The chain uses TRBV6-2 or TRBV6-3 and TRBJ2-7; D is ambiguous. Trimming removed 6 bases at V and 5 bases at J, with 17 bases between. The CDR3 consists of 14 residues. Per germline, CDR1 MNHEY and CDR2 SVGEGT. This CDR3 reads CASSHRSSWDEQYF. The CDR3 DNA sequence: TGTGCCAGCAGCCACCGGAGTAGTTGGGACGAGCAGTACTTC.

V is TRBV24-1 and J is TRBJ2-1; D gene ambiguous. V was shortened by 0 bases and J by 4 bases, with 9 bases between the two germline ends. CDR1 is KGHDR and CDR2 is SFDVKD in the germline V gene. The CDR3 length is 15 residues. The CDR3 DNA follows: TGTGCCACCAGTGATTTGCAGTGGCGATACAATGAGCAGTTCTTC. This encodes CATSDLQWRYNEQFF.

Ten or more counts support this clonotype. At one end, the junction sequence differs from germline, possibly due to a read error. The V and J genes are TRBV7-7 and TRBJ2-5, with D perhaps given as TRBD1 or TRBD2 (5 bases each). CDR3 size: 14 residues. Germline-derived CDR1 and CDR2 are SSHAT and FNYEAQ (reference sequence). The CDR3 spells CASSQTGTKETQYF. DNA of the CDR3: TGTGCTAGCAGCCAGACCGGGACCAAAGAGACCCAGTACTTC.

This sequence joins TRBV9 and TRBJ1-3; D unresolved. Germline V lookup: CDR1 SGDLS, CDR2 YYNGEE. The CDR3 is made up of 17 amino acids. V lost 0 bases and J lost 0, with 13 bases in between. The CDR3, as DNA: TGTGCCAGCAGCGTAGCCCCCCCCGGGAGCTCTGGAAACACCATATATTTT. It encodes CASSVAPPGSSGNTIYF.

Only a few counts were recorded for this clonotype. The V call is TRBV20-1, the J call TRBJ2-7, with unresolved D. V was cut by 2 bases and J by 1 base, with 6 bases left in between. CDR1 is DFQATT, CDR2 SNEGSKA, per germline (reference sequence). The CDR3 runs 12 residues. CDR3 DNA sequence: TGCAGTGCTAGAACAGTTTCCTACGAGCAGTACTTC. As protein: CSARTVSYEQYF.